This entry lists 25 T cell receptor beta chains sequenced from one sample in a study of control samples from healthy donors and cancer patients. The table came from immunoSEQ multiplex PCR; TCRdb's copy has only in-frame clones and leaves some out. The table lists around 120,000 clones, 87% of them singletons. Input material: blood. The source of these receptors is a man in his forties in good health.

The chain joins TRBV6-4 to TRBJ2-3; D unresolved. V was clipped by 4 bases and J by 5 bases, with 10 bases between them. Germline CDR1 MRHNA, CDR2 SNTAGT. This CDR3 spans 13 amino acids. The CDR3 DNA follows: TGTGCCAGCAGTGCCTCGAGAGGAGATACGCAGTATTTT. Translating gives CASSASRGDTQYF.

V usage is TRBV24-1 and J usage is TRBJ2-2; TRBD1 matches 7 bases. The germline V gene encodes CDR1 KGHDR and CDR2 SFDVKD. This CDR3 region has 16 residues. V shed 0 bases and J 5 bases; nucleotides not matched to a gene: 5. CDR3 residues: CATSDLQGGWTGELFF. The CDR3 DNA reads TGTGCCACCAGTGATTTGCAAGGGGGCTGGACCGGGGAGCTGTTTTTT.

This sequence joins TRBV6-1 and TRBJ2-3; D unresolved. This CDR3 spans 16 amino acids. V lost 3 bases and J 2 bases, leaving 15 bases between the germline ends. Germline V gene sequence: CDR1 MNHNS, CDR2 SASEGT. The CDR3 sequence is CASSDAVGTNTDTQYF. CDR3 in DNA: TGTGCCAGCAGTGATGCGGTGGGAACGAACACAGATACGCAGTATTTT.

The chain carries TRBV3-1 (or the pseudogene TRBV3-2) and TRBJ2-1, with unresolved D. The V end was cut by 0 bases, the J end by 0 bases, with 6 bases between. Germline loops: CDR1 LGHDT, CDR2 YNNKEL (reference sequence). This CDR3 is 15 amino acids long. CDR3 loop: CASSQDGSSYNEQFF. Here the CDR3 DNA reads TGTGCCAGCAGCCAAGATGGCAGCTCCTACAATGAGCAGTTCTTC.

V usage is TRBV9 and J usage is TRBJ2-1, with D uncertain. V shed 3 bases and J shed 4 bases, with 14 bases lying between them. This CDR3 spans 15 amino acids. In germline, CDR1 is SGDLS, CDR2 YYNGEE. The CDR3 bases are TGTGCCAGCAGCGGAGACGGAGCAATATACAATGAGCAGTTCTTC. Its translation is CASSGDGAIYNEQFF.

V is TRBV19 and J is TRBJ2-3; D gene unclear. The CDR3 is made up of 12 amino acids. V lost 4 bases to trimming and J lost 3 bases, with 5 bases between them. The germline gives CDR1 LNHDA, CDR2 SQIVND (reference sequence). CDR3 loop: CASSTLTDTQYF. Written as DNA, the CDR3 is TGTGCCAGTAGTACTCTTACAGATACGCAGTATTTT. Full variable domain (remainder filled in from reference TRBV19 and TRBJ2-3): DGGITQSPKYLFRKEGQNVTLSCEQNLNHDAMYWYRQDPGQGLRLIYYSQIVNDFQKGDIAEGYSVSREKKESFPLTVTSAQKNPTAFYLCASSTLTDTQYFGPGTRLTVL.

The V and J genes are TRBV10-1 and TRBJ2-1; 8 positions agree with TRBD1. The CDR3 is 16 residues long. Trimming at V came to 6 bases and at J to 0 bases, leaving 7 bases not matched to a gene. Germline V gene data show CDR1 as WNHNN and CDR2 as SYGVQD (reference sequence). CDR3 protein: CASSRGTGGSYNEQFF. Written as DNA, the CDR3 is TGCGCCAGCAGCCGCGGTACAGGGGGCTCCTACAATGAGCAGTTCTTC.

The V call is TRBV6-5, the J call TRBJ2-3, with unresolved D. CDR3 size: 15 residues. Trimming removed 6 bases at V and 2 bases at J, with 15 bases between. Germline V CDR1 and CDR2: MNHEY, SVGAGI. This CDR3 reads CASSRDRGYTDTQYF. The CDR3 DNA follows: TGTGCCAGCAGCCGAGACCGAGGTTACACAGATACGCAGTATTTT.

This chain joins TRBV5-4 and TRBJ2-5, with 11 bases that match TRBD1. Trimming took 4 bases from V and 4 from J; bases not matched to a gene: 3. Germline V gene sequence: CDR1 SGHNT, CDR2 YYREEE (reference sequence). This CDR3 has 14 amino acids. This CDR3 reads CASSPGQGVETQYF. The CDR3 DNA reads as TGTGCCAGCAGCCCGGGACAGGGGGTAGAGACCCAGTACTTC.

The chain combines TRBV30 with TRBJ1-5; D may be TRBD1 (6 bases). Between the trimmed V and J ends, which lost 3 bases and 2 bases, there was a span of 14 bases. The CDR3 is 15 residues long. Germline values: CDR1 GTSNPN, CDR2 SVGIG (reference sequence). This chain's CDR3 is CAWSRAGAGNQPQHF. The DNA of the CDR3 is TGTGCCTGGAGCCGGGCAGGGGCCGGCAATCAGCCCCAGCATTTT.

The chain recombines TRBV7-3 with TRBJ2-5; a weak D match, TRBD1 (5 bases). The germline V gene encodes CDR1 SGHTA and CDR2 FQGTGA. The CDR3 is 14 residues long. The ends were cut back, 0 bases at V and 5 bases at J, with 10 bases in the middle. The DNA of the CDR3 is TGTGCCAGCAGCTTAACGCCCCAGGGCGAGACCCAGTACTTC. Protein: CASSLTPQGETQYF.

J is TRBJ1-1 and V is TRBV3-1 (or the pseudogene TRBV3-2); no clear D. Germline V gives CDR1 LGHDT, CDR2 YNNKEL (reference sequence). V shed 3 bases and J shed 0 bases, with 8 bases lying between them. The CDR3 sequence is 14 residues long. The CDR3 loop is CASSQGHMNTEAFF. CDR3 nucleotide sequence: TGTGCCAGCAGCCAGGGTCACATGAACACTGAAGCTTTCTTT.

The CDR3 reads CASSLVPGGEQYF. In nucleotides, the CDR3 is TGCGCCAGCAGCTTGGTGCCCGGCGGCGAGCAGTACTTC. This chain links TRBV5-1 with TRBJ2-7; D is undetermined. The ends were cut back, 0 bases at V and 6 bases at J, with 10 bases in the middle. Germline V gene lookup returns CDR1 SGHRS and CDR2 YFSETQ. This CDR3 spans 13 amino acids.

The genes are TRBV5-5 and TRBJ2-7; tentatively, D is TRBD2 (5 bases). The CDR3 is 14 residues long. Trimming removed 1 base at V and 6 bases at J, with 14 bases between. Germline V gene lookup returns CDR1 SGHKS and CDR2 YYEKEE (reference sequence). The CDR3 DNA is TGTGCCAGCAGCTTGAAACTAGTTAGGCCCGAGCAGTACTTC. Protein product: CASSLKLVRPEQYF.

The rearrangement joins TRBV11-3 to TRBJ1-2, with TRBD1 identical over 11 bases. Per the germline V gene, CDR1 is SGHNT and CDR2 is YENEEA. The length of the CDR3 is 15 residues. V lost 4 bases to trimming and J lost 3 bases; unmatched junction nucleotides: 4. CDR3 coding DNA: TGTGCCAGCAGCTCGCGGACAGGGGGCTACTATGGCTACACCTTC. It yields the protein CASSSRTGGYYGYTF.

The rearrangement uses TRBV7-2 and TRBJ1-5; tentatively, D is TRBD1 (5 bases). V lost 6 bases and J lost 0, with 15 bases in between. Germline V gives CDR1 SGHTA, CDR2 FQGNSA. This CDR3 has 16 amino acids. The DNA of the CDR3 is TGTGCCAGCAGTTGGCAGGGTGTGCATAGCAATCAGCCCCAGCATTTT. Translation: CASSWQGVHSNQPQHF. The variable domain in full, with the rest retrieved from reference TRBV7-2 and TRBJ1-5, is GAGVSQSPSNKVTEKGKDVELRCDPISGHTALYWYRQSLGQGLEFLIYFQGNSAPDKSGLPSDRFSAERTGGSVSTLTIQRTQQEDSAVYLCASSWQGVHSNQPQHFGDGTRLSIL.

V usage is TRBV24-1 and J usage is TRBJ1-2, with TRBD1 matching over 8 bases. Germline CDR1 reads KGHDR; CDR2 reads SFDVKD. Trimming at V came to 4 bases and at J to 8 bases, leaving 11 bases not matched to a gene. CDR3 length: 15 amino acids. The CDR3 spells CATSESDRVERGYTF. CDR3 bases: TGTGCCACCAGTGAATCGGACAGGGTGGAGAGGGGCTACACCTTC.

There are a few counts of this clone. This chain connects TRBV2 to TRBJ2-2; possible D gene TRBD2, 5 bases. The CDR3 sequence is 17 residues long. V shed 7 bases and J shed 0 bases, with 18 bases lying between them. Germline V gives CDR1 SNHLY, CDR2 FYNNEI. The CDR3 coding sequence is TGTGCCAGCAACCCGTTGGCGGGCACGTCGAACACCGGGGAGCTGTTTTTT. Its protein is CASNPLAGTSNTGELFF.

The DNA for the CDR3 is TGTGCCAGCAGTACTATGAGGACAGTTCCCTACGAGCAGTACTTC. It encodes CASSTMRTVPYEQYF. The rearrangement joins TRBV6-2 or TRBV6-3 to TRBJ2-7, with D perhaps TRBD1 (6 bases). From germline, CDR1 is MNHEY and CDR2 SVGEGT. This CDR3 has 15 residues. Trimming removed 5 bases at V and 2 bases at J, with 16 bases between.

The V gene is TRBV3-1 (or the pseudogene TRBV3-2), the J gene TRBJ2-3; 9 positions agree with TRBD1. The CDR3 has 19 amino acids. V was clipped by 1 base and J by 2 bases; unmatched bases: 13. Per the germline V gene, CDR1 is LGHDT and CDR2 is YNNKEL (reference sequence). In nucleotides, the CDR3 is TGTGCCAGCAGCCAAGTTCCGAGCAGGGACAGGGATGCCACAGATACGCAGTATTTT. It translates to CASSQVPSRDRDATDTQYF.

CDR3 protein: CATSWAGAETQYF. CDR3 in DNA: TGTGCCACGTCCTGGGCAGGGGCAGAGACCCAGTACTTC. V and J are TRBV24-1 and TRBJ2-5, with D perhaps TRBD1 (6 bases). The germline V gene encodes CDR1 KGHDR and CDR2 SFDVKD. V was clipped by 10 bases and J by 4 bases, with 15 bases between them. The CDR3 sequence is 13 residues long.

The rearrangement links TRBV24-1 to TRBJ1-1; D gene unclear. CDR1 KGHDR and CDR2 SFDVKD come from the germline V gene. This CDR3 has 12 amino acids. Trimming shortened V by 8 bases and J by 1 base, and 7 bases separated the two germline ends. Here the CDR3 reads CATKGENTEAFF. The CDR3 DNA sequence: TGTGCCACCAAGGGAGAGAACACTGAAGCTTTCTTT.

J is TRBJ1-1 and V is TRBV29-1; no reliable D call. The V end lost 7 bases, the J end lost 3 bases, and 15 bases lay between the germline ends. Germline assignment: CDR1 SQVTM and CDR2 ANQGSEA. This CDR3 region has 13 residues. The CDR3 sequence: CSAGDGEDTEAFF. For the CDR3, the DNA is TGCAGCGCCGGAGACGGGGAGGACACTGAAGCTTTCTTT.

The rearrangement uses TRBV19 and TRBJ1-2; D possibly corresponds to TRBD1 (6 bases). Trimming removed 7 bases from V and 6 bases from J, with 15 bases in between. The CDR3 length is 13 residues. Germline V lookup: CDR1 LNHDA, CDR2 SQIVND (reference sequence). The chain's CDR3 is CASTPTGIDGYTF. CDR3 DNA sequence: TGTGCCAGTACTCCAACAGGGATAGATGGCTACACCTTC.

The V call is TRBV6-2 or TRBV6-3, the J call TRBJ2-7; D is possibly TRBD1 (6 bases). Trimming removed 5 bases at V and 5 bases at J, with 13 bases between. This CDR3 has 13 amino acids. Germline-derived CDR1 and CDR2 are MNHEY and SVGEGT. The CDR3 DNA reads as TGTGCCAGCAGTCCCGACAGGCCCCACGAGCAGTACTTC. Translated, it gives CASSPDRPHEQYF.